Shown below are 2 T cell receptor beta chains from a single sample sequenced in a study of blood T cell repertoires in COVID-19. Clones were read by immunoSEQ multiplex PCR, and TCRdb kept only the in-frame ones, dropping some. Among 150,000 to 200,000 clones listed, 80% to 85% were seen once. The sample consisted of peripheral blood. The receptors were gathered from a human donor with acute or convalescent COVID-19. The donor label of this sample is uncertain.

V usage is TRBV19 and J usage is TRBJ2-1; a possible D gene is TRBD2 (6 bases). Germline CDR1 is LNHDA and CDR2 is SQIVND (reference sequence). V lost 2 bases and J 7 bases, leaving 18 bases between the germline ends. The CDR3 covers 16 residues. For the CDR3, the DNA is TGTGCCAGTAGTATAATAGGAGGGTCGTTCGCTAATGAGCAGTTCTTC. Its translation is CASSIIGGSFANEQFF.

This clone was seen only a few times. In nucleotides, the CDR3 is TGTGCCAGCAGCTTTAGGGGGGGCACTGAAGCTTTCTTT. It encodes CASSFRGGTEAFF. The genes are TRBV11-2 and TRBJ1-1; D is possibly TRBD1 (6 bases). This CDR3 has 13 residues. From germline, CDR1 is SGHAT and CDR2 FQNNGV. Trimming took off 3 bases at V and 4 bases at J, with 9 bases between the two ends.